Included here is one T cell receptor beta chain sequence, with context. This specimen belongs to a study of identical twins. TCRdb reprocessed the 5' RACE reads via MiXCR and lists one record per CDR3 protein. The table has about 810,000 distinct CDR3 sequences, over 9% seen once. The CDR3 consists of 13 residues. Trimming cost V 0 bases and J 6 bases, with 9 bases left between them. The germline CDR1 and CDR2 sequences are SGDLS and YYNGEE. In addition, the sample was reused for a study of yellow fever vaccine responses in identical twins.

Sequences were obtained from PBMCs. This receptor was taken from a young woman in good health. The V call is TRBV9, the J call TRBJ1-2, with D uncertain. This CDR3 reads CASSVGGSDGYTF. The CDR3 nucleotides are TGTGCCAGCAGCGTAGGGGGTTCTGATGGCTACACCTTC.